In its sample, the clone carrying this T cell receptor beta chain was seen many times. RNA transcripts were the source from which TCR beta CDR3 regions were amplified. An opening RT-PCR round employed HTBI primers and preceded a second-round multiplex PCR. MiXCR was run by TCRdb on the multiplex PCR reads, yielding one entry per CDR3 protein. The table records 220,000 or so distinct CDR3 sequences, 20% to 25% of them present only once. V trimming: 6 bases; J trimming: 7 bases; junction bases outside the gene matches: 6. This CDR3 is 14 amino acids long. Germline V CDR1 and CDR2: MNHEY, SMNVEV (reference sequence). This record belongs to a study of Graves' ophthalmopathy and Graves' hyperthyroidism. Pregnant or lactating patients and those with other autoimmune diseases or uncontrolled infections were excluded. Diagnosis relied on clinical symptoms, serum thyroxine, TRAb, thyroid ultrasound and orbital computed tomography. The PBMCs used were ones drawn from 8 to 10 ml of fresh peripheral blood.

The sequencing sample was made of peripheral blood. The TCR was taken from a woman aged 45-59 years with Graves' ophthalmopathy. The V call is TRBV27, the J call TRBJ1-6; 7 bases fit TRBD1. The CDR3 region is CASRSWDRNSPLHF. The CDR3 bases are TGTGCCAGCAGATCATGGGACAGAAATTCACCCCTCCACTTT.